This TCR beta chain comes out of a study of CD8+ T cells in alopecia areata (dated by TCRdb to 2017 to 2018). About the full investigation: To study T cell clonal expansion in alopecia areata, the researchers applied high-throughput TCRbeta sequencing to both the C3H/HeJ mouse model and human patients. Scalp tissue and sorted CD4+ and CD8+ peripheral blood T cells from patchy and totalis/universalis alopecia areata patients and from healthy controls were covered by human TCRbeta sequencing. Scalp clonality was compared among normal scalp (n=4), patchy alopecia areata scalp (n=8), and alopecia totalis/universalis scalp (n=8). RNA came from the PAXgene miRNA kit for fixed scalp, the miRNeasy kit for PBMCs, and the RNeasy kit for mouse skin. immunoSEQ multiplex PCR using 35 Vbeta forward primers and 13 Jbeta reverse primers was used to amplify TCRbeta CDR3 regions.

Trimming costs V 6 bases and J 5 bases, and their ends lie 10 bases apart. Its CDR3 holds 11 amino acids, cysteine through phenylalanine. The retained sequence is limited to the CDR3, 33 bases, with the frame set at the first base. Per the germline V gene (reference sequence), DFQATT is the CDR1 and SNEGSKA is the CDR2. Library method: the immunoSEQ multiplex PCR assay. RNA was extracted from all samples and reverse transcribed into cDNA as template for TCR sequencing. First-strand cDNA was synthesized with SuperScript III using a 2:1 mix of oligo-dT and random hexamers. Amplification bias was assessed with a synthetic immune receptor repertoire, and residual bias was removed computationally. The authors processed their data as follows. After raw reads were preprocessed to remove errors, the CDR3 was defined following IMGT conventions as running from the conserved cysteine to phenylalanine. Clonality was calculated as 1 minus Shannon entropy normalized by log2 of the number of productive unique TCRs. CD4 or CD8 identity of scalp clones was inferred by cross-referencing scalp TCRbeta sequences with sorted blood CD4 and CD8 repertoires. This immuneACCESS table, as held by TCRdb, lists in-frame sequences with V and J called but not all clones. Of the missing ones, under half trace to an unresolved V gene in checked studies; the others have no known cause. V and J calls and clone size are those listed in that table; D and trimming were worked out from the DNA. The sample includes around 100,000 clones, with less than 70% observed a single time. 8.8% of the sample rests with the top ten.

Notes on this clone: It lacks a known antigen. No much larger clone exists at a distance of one base, and base qualities are not known.

PBMCs were isolated by density centrifugation and stained for CD3, CD4 and CD8, and CD4+ and CD8+ T cells were sorted on a FACSAria. Scalp biopsies and blood samples were provided by unaffected controls. Overall study outcomes, separate from this receptor: Lesional scalp, especially in alopecia totalis/universalis, showed higher clonality and more expanded CD8+ clones than normal scalp, suggesting antigenic drive. Shared TCR sequences between patients were less evident than in mice, which may be partly attributable to HLA diversity in the patient population. Unlike mouse skin, where gammadelta T cells dominate, normal human skin contains resident alphabeta T cells that get sequenced too, which complicates analysis of the scalp TCR repertoire.

The sample taken for sequencing was CD4+ T cells sorted from blood. Recombination connected TRBV20-1 to TRBJ1-1; no D gene is confidently identified. This TCR was recovered from a human donor in good health. The nucleotides are TGCAGTGCCTCACCTGGAACTGAAGCTTTCTTT. This translates into CSASPGTEAFF.